The 25 T cell receptor beta chains below all came from one sample that was sequenced in a study of blood T cells in healthy people across ages. Primers used in a second PCR of about 6 to 11 cycles were a sample-barcoded 5' primer and a J-beta primer mix. TCRdb itself ran the 5' RACE reads through MiXCR, one entry per CDR3 protein. The sample lists more than 750,000 distinct CDR3 sequences, almost 30% occurring once. These same data were also listed under a study on T cells of mothers and their children.

Specimen: blood. The receptors stem from a woman aged 40 to 49 in good health.

In DNA form, the CDR3 reads TGTGCCAGCAGCTACGGACAGGGGACGAACACTGAAGCTTTCTTT. This translates into CASSYGQGTNTEAFF. The chain uses TRBV7-2 and TRBJ1-1, with TRBD1 matching over 9 bases. The CDR3 consists of 15 residues. Germline V gene sequence: CDR1 SGHTA, CDR2 FQGNSA. V shed 4 bases and J 1 base; nucleotides not matched to a gene: 4.

This clonotype was observed once. A clone one base away is much larger, so this may be a read error. This rearrangement joins TRBV12-3 or TRBV12-4 to TRBJ2-4; 10 bases map to TRBD2. Trimming removed 5 bases from V and 13 bases from J; junction bases left unmatched: 17. The CDR3 loop spans 16 amino acids. The CDR3 is CASSTVGLAVYNEQYF. CDR3 nucleotides: TGTGCCAGCAGTACCGTCGGACTAGCGGTATACAATGAGCAGTACTTC.

This clonotype has only a few counts. J is TRBJ2-1 and V is TRBV20-1; 7 bases line up with TRBD2. The CDR3 extends over 16 amino acids. Germline-derived CDR1 and CDR2 are DFQATT and SNEGSKA (reference sequence). J gave up 3 bases and V 6 bases, and 14 bases lay outside the gene matches. CDR3 loop: CSASGTDRGNYNEQFF. CDR3 DNA: TGCAGTGCGAGCGGGACCGATCGGGGTAACTACAATGAGCAGTTCTTC.

This clonotype appeared a few times. J is TRBJ1-1 and V is TRBV7-9; 10 positions match TRBD1. J lost 1 base, V lost 4 bases, and 3 bases had no gene match. There are 15 residues in the CDR3. The germline gives CDR1 SEHNR, CDR2 FQNEAQ (reference sequence). The CDR3 nucleotides read TGTGCCAGCAGCTCGACAGGGGGCCCGAACACTGAAGCTTTCTTT. Its translation is CASSSTGGPNTEAFF.

This clonotype was seen only a few times. The rearrangement uses TRBV20-1 and TRBJ1-2; D possibly corresponds to TRBD1 (6 bases). This CDR3 region has 13 residues. V lost 2 bases to trimming and J lost 4 bases, with 11 bases between them. Germline V CDR1 and CDR2: DFQATT, SNEGSKA (reference sequence). The CDR3 sequence: CSARQGRSYGYTF. The CDR3 nucleotides are TGCAGTGCTAGACAGGGGAGGTCCTATGGCTACACCTTC.

This chain uses TRBV9 with TRBJ1-4; D is ambiguous. This CDR3 spans 14 amino acids. Per the germline V gene, CDR1 is SGDLS and CDR2 is YYNGEE. The V end was cut by 0 bases, the J end by 8 bases, with 11 bases between. The CDR3 loop is CASSVDGTKEKLFF. The CDR3 DNA is TGTGCCAGCAGCGTAGACGGCACCAAGGAAAAACTGTTTTTT.

The J gene is TRBJ2-1, the V gene TRBV7-3; 7 nucleotides match TRBD2. Trimming cost V 5 bases and J 6 bases; bases outside gene matches: 10. Looked up from germline, CDR1 is SGHTA and CDR2 is FQGTGA. The CDR3 has 15 residues. The CDR3 loop reads CASSLGGTRVNEQFF. As DNA, the CDR3 is TGTGCCAGCAGCCTGGGGGGGACGCGAGTCAATGAGCAGTTCTTC.

Notes on this clonotype: A read error may be the cause here, since a much bigger clone is one base away. The chain employs TRBV9 and TRBJ2-7; the D gene is possibly TRBD2 (6 bases). Trimming left V 2 bases short and J 4 bases short, with 19 bases between. The CDR3 runs to 16 residues. From germline, CDR1 is SGDLS and CDR2 YYNGEE. CDR3 region: CASSVSREEKLYEQYF. In DNA, the CDR3 is TGTGCCAGCAGCGTTTCGAGGGAGGAGAAGTTATACGAGCAGTACTTC.

This clonotype has only a few counts. The chain employs TRBV28 and TRBJ1-1, with TRBD1 matching over 12 bases. The ends lost 8 bases at V and 2 bases at J; junction bases unmatched: 0. The CDR3 spans 13 residues. The germline V gene encodes CDR1 MDHEN and CDR2 SYDVKM. The CDR3 DNA follows: TGTGCCAGCGGGACAGGGGGCAACACTGAAGCTTTCTTT. Residues: CASGTGGNTEAFF.

This clonotype was counted only a few times. V gene TRBV5-1 combines with J gene TRBJ1-2; tentative D call: TRBD1 (6 bases). This CDR3 comprises 15 residues. Trimming cost V 3 bases and J 5 bases, with 17 bases left between them. Germline lookup yields CDR1 SGHRS and CDR2 YFSETQ. The CDR3 reads CASSSTGSELYGYTF. For the CDR3, the DNA is TGCGCCAGCAGCTCGACAGGATCAGAGTTGTATGGCTACACCTTC.

This rearrangement joins TRBV13 to TRBJ2-1; a weak D match, TRBD2 (5 bases). Looked up from germline, CDR1 is PRHDT and CDR2 is FYEKMQ (reference sequence). The CDR3 has 15 amino acids. Trimming removed 4 bases from V and 2 bases from J, with 12 bases in between. CDR3 nucleotide sequence: TGTGCCAGCAGCTGGACGGACTCTGCCTACAATGAGCAGTTCTTC. It is translated as CASSWTDSAYNEQFF.

V gene TRBV7-2 combines with J gene TRBJ2-3; 8 bases match TRBD2. CDR1 and CDR2 from the germline V gene are SGHTA and FQGNSA. Losses at the gene ends were 0 bases for V and 0 bases for J; bases not matched to a gene: 2. The CDR3 loop spans 16 amino acids. CDR3 sequence (DNA): TGTGCCAGCAGCTTAGCCGGGAGGGGAAGCACAGATACGCAGTATTTT. Protein: CASSLAGRGSTDTQYF.

This chain uses TRBV11-2 with TRBJ2-4, with D unresolved. With the DNA end fitting TRBJ2-7 better, the J assignment may be wrong. There are 11 residues in the CDR3. Per the germline V gene, CDR1 is SGHAT and CDR2 is FQNNGV. CDR3 bases: TGTGCCAGCAGCGCCTCAGACGAGCAGTACTTC. Translating gives CASSASDEQYF.

The rearrangement links TRBV11-2 to TRBJ2-4; D is possibly TRBD2 (6 bases). The V gene lost 0 bases and the J gene lost 0 bases, with 12 bases spanning the gap. There are 17 residues in the CDR3. The germline gives CDR1 SGHAT, CDR2 FQNNGV. The CDR3: CASSLEAGGIAKNIQYF. The CDR3 DNA reads TGTGCCAGCAGCTTAGAGGCAGGCGGGATAGCCAAAAACATTCAGTACTTC.

The J gene is TRBJ2-1, the V gene TRBV28; tentative D call: TRBD2 (6 bases). This CDR3 contains 14 residues. Looked up from germline, CDR1 is MDHEN and CDR2 is SYDVKM. V was cut by 7 bases and J by 7 bases, with 17 bases left in between. This CDR3 reads CASTSGRGRNEQFF. The CDR3 nucleotides are TGTGCCAGCACCTCCGGACGGGGGAGAAATGAGCAGTTCTTC.

The V call is TRBV2, the J call TRBJ2-1; 11 nucleotides align to TRBD2. Per germline, CDR1 SNHLY and CDR2 FYNNEI. V dropped 3 bases and J dropped 11; count of bases not matched to a gene: 6. This CDR3 spans 14 amino acids. The CDR3 loop reads CASSDMVAGGQQFF. In DNA, the CDR3 is TGTGCCAGCAGTGATATGGTAGCGGGGGGGCAGCAGTTCTTC.

The chain employs TRBV5-1 and TRBJ2-7; D ambiguous. This CDR3 contains 15 residues. Germline CDR1 SGHRS, CDR2 YFSETQ. Between the trimmed V and J ends, which lost 3 bases and 0 bases, there was a span of 13 bases. Here the CDR3 reads CASSSVGQSSYEQYF. The CDR3 DNA reads TGCGCCAGCAGCTCGGTTGGCCAGAGCTCCTACGAGCAGTACTTC.

With respect to this clonotype: The junction and the germline gene differ at one end; a read error may be behind it. The V gene is TRBV2, the J gene TRBJ2-1; TRBD1 or TRBD2 may be the D gene (5 bases each). Germline CDR1 is SNHLY and CDR2 is FYNNEI. This CDR3 region has 15 residues. CDR3 residues: CTSSEAGGSYNEQFF. The CDR3 DNA reads TGTACCAGCAGTGAAGCTGGGGGCTCCTACAATGAGCAGTTCTTC.

The chain is built from TRBV7-2 and TRBJ2-1, with D possibly TRBD2 on 6 matching bases. Germline CDR1 and CDR2: SGHTA and FQGNSA. V lost 5 bases, J lost 7 bases, and 12 bases lay in between. The CDR3 has 13 amino acids. The CDR3 is CASSQEGENEQFF. The CDR3 DNA is TGTGCCAGCAGCCAGGAGGGAGAGAATGAGCAGTTCTTC.

V usage is TRBV4-1 and J usage is TRBJ2-7, with D perhaps matching TRBD2 (6 bases). Germline-derived CDR1 and CDR2 are MGHRA and YSYEKL. The CDR3 spans 15 residues. The V end lost 4 bases, the J end lost 2 bases, and 15 bases lay between the germline ends. CDR3: CASSLQAGPPYEQYF. The DNA of the CDR3 is TGCGCCAGCAGCCTCCAGGCGGGGCCACCCTACGAGCAGTACTTC.

A few counts support this clonotype. The rearrangement uses TRBV6-1 and TRBJ1-1, with D maybe TRBD1 (5 bases). CDR3 length: 17 amino acids. The V gene's germline CDR1 is MNHNS and CDR2 SASEGT. Deletions cut 6 bases from V and 1 base from J, with 21 bases between. The DNA of the CDR3 is TGTGCCAGCAGCCCTCGTTTGACAGACAGAAGGAACACTGAAGCTTTCTTT. Amino acids: CASSPRLTDRRNTEAFF.

This clonotype was observed a few times. The chain uses TRBV4-1 and TRBJ1-5; D is possibly TRBD1 (5 bases). Deletions cut 3 bases from V and 5 bases from J, with 20 bases between. The CDR3 has 17 amino acids. Germline V gives CDR1 MGHRA, CDR2 YSYEKL. In DNA form, the CDR3 reads TGCGCCAGCAGCCACAATTTTTTACGGGGGAAGGATCAGCCCCAGCATTTT. This gives the protein CASSHNFLRGKDQPQHF.

The chain combines TRBV12-3 or TRBV12-4 with TRBJ1-2; D gene ambiguous. CDR3 length: 11 amino acids. V was shortened by 3 bases and J by 7 bases, with 6 bases between the two germline ends. The DNA of the CDR3 is TGTGCCAGCAGTTTGCGGTTTGGCTACACCTTC. Its translation is CASSLRFGYTF.

The chain recombines TRBV2 with TRBJ1-5; D is undetermined. From germline, CDR1 is SNHLY and CDR2 FYNNEI. V shed 6 bases and J shed 9 bases, with 12 bases lying between them. This CDR3 region has 12 residues. The CDR3 spells CASSPGFGPQHF. The CDR3 DNA reads TGTGCCAGCAGCCCCGGGTTTGGGCCCCAGCATTTT.

This clonotype was counted at least ten times. The chain uses TRBV10-3 and TRBJ1-6; D is unresolved. CDR3 length: 14 residues. Germline V gives CDR1 ENHRY, CDR2 SYGVKD. Trimming pared 10 bases from V and 8 bases from J, leaving 18 bases between. The chain's CDR3 is CATWTSLDDSPLHF. Written as DNA, the CDR3 is TGTGCCACCTGGACCTCACTCGATGATTCACCCCTCCACTTT.